The 5 T cell receptor beta chains given below trace back to one sample, sequenced in a study of cytomegalovirus exposure and HLA in healthy donors. PCR used 60 Vbeta primers and 13 Jbeta primers. Data came from immunoSEQ multiplex PCR; TCRdb stores just in-frame clones and leaves some out. The top ten clones hold 2% to 2.5% of a sample with 150,000 to 200,000 clones, roughly 80% of them seen once. The sequencing sample was made of PBMCs. The receptors originated from a female donor in good health and CMV-seronegative.

This chain connects TRBV9 to TRBJ2-7, with D uncertain. Trimming left V 0 bases short and J 6 bases short, with 10 bases between. CDR1 is SGDLS, CDR2 YYNGEE, per germline. The CDR3 has 13 residues. The CDR3 sequence is CASSVDPMAEQYF. DNA of the CDR3: TGTGCCAGCAGCGTAGACCCCATGGCCGAGCAGTACTTC.

The chain couples TRBV5-6 to TRBJ1-2; D is uncertain. CDR3 length equals 13 residues. Per the germline V gene, CDR1 is SGHDT and CDR2 is YYEEEE. Trimming removed 1 base at V and 4 bases at J, with 8 bases between. In nucleotides, the CDR3 is TGTGCCAGCAGCTTGACGGTGGTCTATGGCTACACCTTC. Protein product: CASSLTVVYGYTF.

The chain links TRBV11-3 to TRBJ2-7, with 8 bases identical to TRBD1. Trimming cost V 4 bases and J 2 bases; bases outside gene matches: 4. Germline CDR1 is SGHNT and CDR2 is YENEEA. This CDR3 contains 14 residues. CDR3 region: CASSWGQVPYEQYF. The CDR3 coding sequence is TGTGCCAGCAGCTGGGGACAGGTCCCCTACGAGCAGTACTTC.

The chain links TRBV13 to TRBJ2-7; 9 nucleotides match TRBD1. The CDR3 sequence is 15 residues long. Trimming took 5 bases from V and 5 from J; bases not matched to a gene: 10. In germline, CDR1 is PRHDT, CDR2 FYEKMQ (reference sequence). The CDR3: CASSRQGVLRDEQYF. CDR3 sequence (DNA): TGTGCCAGCAGCCGACAGGGGGTGCTTAGAGACGAGCAGTACTTC.

This clone was seen a handful of times. Other DNA sequences from this sample encode an identical CDR3 as well. The chain couples TRBV5-1 to TRBJ1-1, with D tentatively TRBD1 (5 bases). The CDR3 sequence is 15 residues long. V was shortened by 0 bases and J by 0 bases, with 9 bases between the two germline ends. Germline CDR1 reads SGHRS; CDR2 reads YFSETQ. CDR3 nucleotide sequence: TGCGCCAGCAGCTTGGGCGGGGGGATGAACACTGAAGCTTTCTTT. This gives the protein CASSLGGGMNTEAFF. Full variable domain (rest looked up from reference TRBV5-1 and TRBJ1-1): KAGVTQTPRYLIKTRGQQVTLSCSPISGHRSVSWYQQTPGQGLQFLFEYFSETQRNKGNFPGRFSGRQFSNSRSEMNVSTLELGDSALYLCASSLGGGMNTEAFFGQGTRLTVV.